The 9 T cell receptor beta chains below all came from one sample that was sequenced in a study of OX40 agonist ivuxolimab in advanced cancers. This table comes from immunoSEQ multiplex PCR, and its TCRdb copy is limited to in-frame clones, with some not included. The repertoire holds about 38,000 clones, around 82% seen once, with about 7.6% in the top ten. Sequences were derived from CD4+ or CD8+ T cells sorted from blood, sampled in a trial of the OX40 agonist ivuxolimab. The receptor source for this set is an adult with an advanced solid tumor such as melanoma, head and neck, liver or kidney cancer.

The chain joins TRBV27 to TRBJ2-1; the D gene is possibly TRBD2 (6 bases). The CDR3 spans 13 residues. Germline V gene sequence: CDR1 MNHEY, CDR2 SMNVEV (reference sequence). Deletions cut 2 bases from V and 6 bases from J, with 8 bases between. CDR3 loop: CASSLHGSNEQFF. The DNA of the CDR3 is TGTGCCAGCAGTTTACACGGGAGCAATGAGCAGTTCTTC.

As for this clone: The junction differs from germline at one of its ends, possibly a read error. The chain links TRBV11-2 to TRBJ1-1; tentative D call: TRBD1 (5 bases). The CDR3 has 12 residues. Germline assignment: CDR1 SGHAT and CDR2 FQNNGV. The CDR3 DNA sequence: TGTGCCAGTGGGGGGAGGGCCACTGAAGCTCTCTTT. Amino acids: CASGGRATEALF. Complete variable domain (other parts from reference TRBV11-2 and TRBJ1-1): EAGVAQSPRYKIIEKRQSVAFWCNPISGHATLYWYQQILGQGPKLLIQFQNNGVVDDSQLPKDRFSAERLKGVDSTLKIQPAKLEDSAVYLCASGGRATEALFGQGTRLTVV.

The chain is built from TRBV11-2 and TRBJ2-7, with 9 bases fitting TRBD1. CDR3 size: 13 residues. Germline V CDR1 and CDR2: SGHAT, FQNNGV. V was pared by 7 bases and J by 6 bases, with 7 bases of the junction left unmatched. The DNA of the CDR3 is TGTGCCAGCACCGTGGGACAGGGTGGCGAGCAGTACTTC. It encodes CASTVGQGGEQYF.

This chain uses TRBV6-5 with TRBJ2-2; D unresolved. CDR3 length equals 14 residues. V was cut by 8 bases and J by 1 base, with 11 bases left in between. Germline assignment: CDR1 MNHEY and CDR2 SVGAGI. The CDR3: CASRELGNTGELFF. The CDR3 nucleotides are TGTGCCAGCCGAGAACTCGGGAACACCGGGGAGCTGTTTTTT.

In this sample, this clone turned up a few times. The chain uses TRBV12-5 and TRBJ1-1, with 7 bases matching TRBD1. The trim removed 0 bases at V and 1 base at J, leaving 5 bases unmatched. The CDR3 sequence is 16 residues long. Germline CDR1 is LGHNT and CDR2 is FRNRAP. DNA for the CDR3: TGTGCTAGTGGTTTGGTACGGGACAGAAAGAACACTGAAGCTTTCTTT. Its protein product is CASGLVRDRKNTEAFF.

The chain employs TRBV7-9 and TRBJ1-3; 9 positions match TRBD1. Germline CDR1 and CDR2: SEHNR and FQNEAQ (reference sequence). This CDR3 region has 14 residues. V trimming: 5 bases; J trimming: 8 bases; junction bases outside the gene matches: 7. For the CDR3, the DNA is TGTGCCAGCAGCCAGGGACAGGGTGATGACACCATATATTTT. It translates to CASSQGQGDDTIYF.

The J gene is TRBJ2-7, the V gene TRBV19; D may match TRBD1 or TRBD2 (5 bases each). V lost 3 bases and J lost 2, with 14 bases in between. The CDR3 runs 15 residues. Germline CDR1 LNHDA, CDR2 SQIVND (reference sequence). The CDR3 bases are TGTGCCAGTAGTATTTTGCAGGGAGAGGCCTACGAGCAGTACTTC. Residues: CASSILQGEAYEQYF. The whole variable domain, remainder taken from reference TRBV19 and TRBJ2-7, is DGGITQSPKYLFRKEGQNVTLSCEQNLNHDAMYWYRQDPGQGLRLIYYSQIVNDFQKGDIAEGYSVSREKKESFPLTVTSAQKNPTAFYLCASSILQGEAYEQYFGPGTRLTVT.

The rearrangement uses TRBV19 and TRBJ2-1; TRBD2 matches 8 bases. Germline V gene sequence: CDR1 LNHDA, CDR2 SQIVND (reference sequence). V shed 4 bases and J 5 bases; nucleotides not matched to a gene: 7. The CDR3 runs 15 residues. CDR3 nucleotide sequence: TGTGCCAGTAGTACTGGGACTAGAGGGAACAATGAGCAGTTCTTC. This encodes CASSTGTRGNNEQFF. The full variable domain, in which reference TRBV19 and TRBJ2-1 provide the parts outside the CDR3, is DGGITQSPKYLFRKEGQNVTLSCEQNLNHDAMYWYRQDPGQGLRLIYYSQIVNDFQKGDIAEGYSVSREKKESFPLTVTSAQKNPTAFYLCASSTGTRGNNEQFFGPGTRLTVL.

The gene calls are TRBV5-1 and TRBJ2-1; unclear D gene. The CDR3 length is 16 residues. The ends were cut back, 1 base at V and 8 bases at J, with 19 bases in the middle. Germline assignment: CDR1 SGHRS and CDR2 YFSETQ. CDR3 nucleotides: TGCGCCAGCAGCTTGAGACCCCTTGACCCGACCGATGAGCAGTTCTTC. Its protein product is CASSLRPLDPTDEQFF.